The clone carrying this T cell receptor (beta chain) has ten or more counts. Its antigen is undetermined. Time point denoted: sample taken at primary tumor resection. The authors sequenced whole RNA from tumor, nontumor lung or frozen PBMC without sorting. The CDR3 totals 14 residues. CDR1 and CDR2 from the germline V gene are ENHRY and SYGVKD. J gave up 4 bases and V 7 bases, and 10 bases lay outside the gene matches. MiXCR was run by TCRdb on the 5' RACE reads, yielding one entry per CDR3 protein. The sample yields about 100,000 distinct CDR3 sequences, 3.5% to 5% seen once. This record comes from a study of spatial heterogeneity in lung cancer. Whole-study findings and limits: Tracking of tumor mutation counts was seen in expanded intratumoral alpha and beta TCR counts.

Here the sequenced sample was lung tumor tissue, taken at surgery. The chain uses TRBV10-3 and TRBJ2-7; 7 nucleotides agree with TRBD2. This TCR derives from a male donor with early-stage non-small cell lung cancer. In DNA form, the CDR3 reads TGTGCCATCAAGTCGAGCGGGGCCCGTTACGAGCAGTACTTC. Its translation is CAIKSSGARYEQYF.